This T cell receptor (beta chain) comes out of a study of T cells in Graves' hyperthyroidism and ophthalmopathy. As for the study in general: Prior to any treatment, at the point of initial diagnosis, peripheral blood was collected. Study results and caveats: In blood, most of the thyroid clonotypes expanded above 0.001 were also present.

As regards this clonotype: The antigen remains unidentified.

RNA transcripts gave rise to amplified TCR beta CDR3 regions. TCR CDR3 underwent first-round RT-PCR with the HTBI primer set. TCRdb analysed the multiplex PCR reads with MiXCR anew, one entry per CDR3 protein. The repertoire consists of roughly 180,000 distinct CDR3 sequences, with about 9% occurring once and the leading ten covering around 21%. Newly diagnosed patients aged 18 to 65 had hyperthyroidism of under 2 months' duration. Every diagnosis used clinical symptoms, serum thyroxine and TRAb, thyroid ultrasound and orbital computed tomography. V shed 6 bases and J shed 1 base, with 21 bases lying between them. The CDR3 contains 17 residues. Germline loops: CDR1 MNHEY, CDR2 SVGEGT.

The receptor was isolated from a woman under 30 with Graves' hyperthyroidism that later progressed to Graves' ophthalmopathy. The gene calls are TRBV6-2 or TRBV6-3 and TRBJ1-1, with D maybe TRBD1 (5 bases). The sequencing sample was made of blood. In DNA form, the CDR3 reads TGTGCCAGCAGACGTGGTAGGGGTTCGGGAAGGAACACTGAAGCTTTCTTT. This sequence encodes CASRRGRGSGRNTEAFF.